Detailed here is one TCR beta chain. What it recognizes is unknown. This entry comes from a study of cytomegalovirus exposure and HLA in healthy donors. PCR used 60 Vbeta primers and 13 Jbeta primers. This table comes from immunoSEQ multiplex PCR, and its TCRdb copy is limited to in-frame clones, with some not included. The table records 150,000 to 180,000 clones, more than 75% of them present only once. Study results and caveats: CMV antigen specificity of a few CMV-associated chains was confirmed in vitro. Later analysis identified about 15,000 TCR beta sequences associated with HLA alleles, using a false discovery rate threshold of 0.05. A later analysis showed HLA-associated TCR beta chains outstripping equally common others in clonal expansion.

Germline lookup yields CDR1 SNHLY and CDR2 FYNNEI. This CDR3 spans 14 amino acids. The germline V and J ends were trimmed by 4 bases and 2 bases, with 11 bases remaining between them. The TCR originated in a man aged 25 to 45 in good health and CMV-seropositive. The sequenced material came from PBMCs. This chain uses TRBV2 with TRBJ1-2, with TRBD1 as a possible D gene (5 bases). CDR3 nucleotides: TGTGCCAGCAGTGTATCCAGGGCGAACTATGGCTACACCTTC. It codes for CASSVSRANYGYTF.